The 32 T cell receptor beta chains in this list originate from one sample, sequenced in a study of cytomegalovirus exposure and HLA in healthy donors (dated by TCRdb to about 2017). Libraries were prepared through the immunoSEQ multiplex PCR assay. The multiplex PCR relied on a mix of 60 forward primers for TCR Vbeta segments and 13 reverse primers for TCR Jbeta segments. What TCRdb holds here is the immuneACCESS table cut down to in-frame rearrangements. Part of the clones is not present; checked against another copy, under half of the missing clones reflect an unresolved V gene, and the others are unexplained. This sample gives approximately 110,000 clones in total; 81% of them show up just once. The ten biggest clones cover around 2.2% of the sample. Sequencing input: PBMCs. Receptor source: a woman aged 25 to 39 in good health and CMV-seronegative.

The chain links TRBV28 to TRBJ2-1, with 8 bases matching TRBD2. Germline assignment: CDR1 MDHEN and CDR2 SYDVKM. The V gene end was trimmed by 2 bases and the J gene end by 8 bases; junction bases not matched to a gene: 8. CDR3 length equals 15 residues. CDR3 amino acids: CASSLLAGWAHEQFF. The CDR3 region has the DNA TGTGCCAGCAGTTTACTAGCGGGCTGGGCCCATGAGCAGTTCTTC.

The V and J genes are TRBV21-1 and TRBJ2-1; TRBD2, as called in the table, went unchecked against the DNA. TRBV21-1 represents a pseudogene. This CDR3 region has 16 residues. The CDR3 reads CASSKAGAGGHNEQFF. In DNA form, the CDR3 reads TGTGCCAGCAGCAAAGCCGGAGCGGGAGGCCACAATGAGCAGTTCTTC.

The rearrangement links TRBV7-9 to TRBJ2-2; TRBD1 aligns across 9 bases. There are 15 residues in the CDR3. Germline V gene lookup returns CDR1 SEHNR and CDR2 FQNEAQ (reference sequence). CDR3 bases: TGTTCCATCGGCCGGGACAGGGTGGAGACCGGGGAGCTGTTTTTT. Its protein is CSIGRDRVETGELFF.

The rearrangement joins TRBV18 to TRBJ2-7; TRBD1 agrees at 9 bases. The CDR3 is 16 amino acids. J was trimmed by 7 bases and V by 2 bases; bases with no gene match: 12. Germline lookup yields CDR1 KGHSH and CDR2 LQKENI. CDR3 sequence reads: CASSPSRDRVGEEQYF. For the CDR3, the DNA is TGTGCCAGCTCACCAAGCCGGGACAGGGTTGGGGAAGAGCAGTACTTC.

The table lists this clone with a few counts. This chain connects TRBV9 to TRBJ1-3, with no clear D. The V gene's germline CDR1 is SGDLS and CDR2 YYNGEE. V lost 0 bases and J 0 bases, leaving 10 bases between the germline ends. The CDR3 runs 16 residues. CDR3 nucleotide sequence: TGTGCCAGCAGCGTAGAAGATAGGAGCTCTGGAAACACCATATATTTT. It yields the protein CASSVEDRSSGNTIYF.

This clone appeared once. The chain recombines TRBV6-4 with TRBJ2-3, with TRBD2 matching 13 bases. Germline values: CDR1 MRHNA, CDR2 SNTAGT. CDR3 length: 14 amino acids. The V and J ends lost 6 bases and 6 bases, in that order; junction bases with no gene match: 3. Here the CDR3 reads CASSLLAGGDTQYF. Here the CDR3 DNA reads TGTGCCAGCAGCCTACTAGCGGGAGGGGATACGCAGTATTTT.

This sequence joins TRBV6-1 and TRBJ2-2; D gene ambiguous. The V and J ends lost 2 bases and 3 bases respectively, with 7 bases between them. From germline, CDR1 is MNHNS and CDR2 SASEGT. CDR3 size: 14 residues. The CDR3 bases are TGTGCCAGCAGTGAAACGGAGTACACCGGGGAGCTGTTTTTT. Translation: CASSETEYTGELFF.

The gene calls are TRBV7-2 and TRBJ1-2; the D is unclear. Germline V lookup: CDR1 SGHTA, CDR2 FQGNSA. The CDR3 sequence is 15 residues long. V lost 5 bases and J 2 bases, leaving 15 bases between the germline ends. The CDR3 is CASSPLRESNYGYTF. For the CDR3, the DNA is TGTGCCAGCAGCCCTTTACGGGAATCCAACTATGGCTACACCTTC.

V usage is TRBV7-7 and J usage is TRBJ1-5; no reliable D call. Trimming took off 2 bases at V and 5 bases at J, with 7 bases between the two ends. The CDR3 runs 13 residues. The germline CDR1 and CDR2 sequences are SSHAT and FNYEAQ (reference sequence). The CDR3 bases are TGTGCCAGCAGCTTATCGGTTTATCAGCCCCAGCATTTT. Translation gives CASSLSVYQPQHF.

The chain has TRBV28 and TRBJ1-1; unclear D gene. This CDR3 spans 16 amino acids. Trimming removed 6 bases from V and 3 bases from J, with 20 bases in between. Germline-derived CDR1 and CDR2 are MDHEN and SYDVKM. The CDR3 coding sequence is TGTGCCAGCAGAACTCGGACTTCGATTACCCACACTGAAGCTTTCTTT. Translated: CASRTRTSITHTEAFF.

J is TRBJ2-4 and V is TRBV7-2; no definite D call. Germline V gene lookup returns CDR1 SGHTA and CDR2 FQGNSA. CDR3 length: 12 amino acids. V shed 5 bases and J shed 7 bases, with 9 bases lying between them. The CDR3 DNA follows: TGTGCCAGCAGCCCCCCCTCGAACATTCAGTACTTC. It codes for CASSPPSNIQYF.

V is TRBV5-1 and J is TRBJ1-2; D perhaps matches TRBD1 (6 bases). The length of the CDR3 is 16 residues. V gave up 3 bases and J gave up 4 bases, with 19 bases separating them. Germline V gene lookup returns CDR1 SGHRS and CDR2 YFSETQ. The CDR3 DNA is TGCGCCAGCAGCTCCCCCGGGGGGGCGCGGGGCTATGGCTACACCTTC. The encoded protein is CASSSPGGARGYGYTF.

The rearrangement uses TRBV7-2 and TRBJ2-2; D unresolved. Germline assignment: CDR1 SGHTA and CDR2 FQGNSA. The CDR3 has 15 amino acids. The V and J ends lost 5 bases and 5 bases respectively, with 15 bases between them. The CDR3 sequence: CASSRRSSVTGELFF. The CDR3 DNA follows: TGTGCCAGCAGCCGCCGCAGTTCCGTTACCGGGGAGCTGTTTTTT.

The J gene is TRBJ2-1, the V gene TRBV10-3; 11 nucleotides line up with TRBD2. CDR1 ENHRY and CDR2 SYGVKD come from the germline V gene. This CDR3 is built from 18 residues. The junction had 18 bases not matched to a gene; V was cut back by 4 bases and J by 10 bases. CDR3 amino acids: CAISVDYSGRALLREQFF. For the CDR3, the DNA is TGTGCCATCAGTGTGGATTATAGCGGGAGGGCCTTATTACGGGAGCAGTTCTTC.

The chain joins TRBV28 to TRBJ1-1, with D hard to call. CDR1 MDHEN and CDR2 SYDVKM come from the germline V gene. The ends were cut back, 4 bases at V and 5 bases at J, with 17 bases in the middle. This CDR3 is 15 amino acids long. In nucleotides, the CDR3 is TGTGCCAGCAGTTCTAGGTCCTCTCGGGGAACTGAAGCTTTCTTT. The encoded protein is CASSSRSSRGTEAFF.

The rearrangement links TRBV15 to TRBJ2-5; D is possibly TRBD2 (7 bases). The end of the DNA aligns better with TRBJ2-7, so the J call may be wrong. Germline CDR1 reads LNHNV; CDR2 reads YYDKDF (reference sequence). The CDR3 has 18 residues. The CDR3 loop reads CATSRPYQGTISSYEQYF. The CDR3 DNA is TGTGCCACCAGCAGGCCCTATCAGGGGACTATCAGCTCCTACGAGCAGTACTTC.

The chain uses TRBV5-1 and TRBJ2-3; D perhaps matches TRBD2 (6 bases). The germline gives CDR1 SGHRS, CDR2 YFSETQ. CDR3 length equals 13 residues. Trimming pared 5 bases from V and 4 bases from J, leaving 11 bases between. Here the CDR3 reads CASRDGSADTQYF. The CDR3 DNA sequence: TGCGCCAGCAGGGACGGGAGCGCAGATACGCAGTATTTT.

The chain carries TRBV18 and TRBJ1-3, with D possibly being TRBD1 (6 bases). The CDR3 extends over 15 amino acids. Germline V gene data show CDR1 as KGHSH and CDR2 as LQKENI. The V end lost 8 bases, the J end lost 0 bases, and 14 bases lay between the germline ends. CDR3 DNA: TGTGCCAGCCCTACAGGGCCGAGCTCTGGAAACACCATATATTTT. It translates to CASPTGPSSGNTIYF.

The chain recombines TRBV27 with TRBJ2-6; D remains ambiguous. Trimming took off 8 bases at V and 0 bases at J, with 5 bases between the two ends. The CDR3 is 13 residues long. Per germline, CDR1 MNHEY and CDR2 SMNVEV (reference sequence). Written as DNA, the CDR3 is TGTGCCAGCCAGTTCTCTGGGGCCAACGTCCTGACTTTC. This encodes CASQFSGANVLTF.

CDR3 DNA: TGTGCCAGCAGCTTAACGGGAGCTGGGGAGCAGTACTTC. Amino acid sequence: CASSLTGAGEQYF. The rearrangement joins TRBV5-4 to TRBJ2-7; D perhaps matches TRBD2 (6 bases). The germline V gene has CDR1 SGHNT and CDR2 YYREEE (reference sequence). This CDR3 is 13 amino acids long. V lost 2 bases, J lost 7 bases, and 13 bases lay in between.

The rearrangement joins TRBV30 to TRBJ1-6, with 9 positions matching TRBD1. The CDR3 loop spans 16 amino acids. Germline V gene data show CDR1 as GTSNPN and CDR2 as SVGIG (reference sequence). Trimming took 3 bases from V and 5 from J; bases not matched to a gene: 8. The CDR3 nucleotides read TGTGCCTGGAGCCAAACCGGGACAGGGAATAATTCACCCCTCCACTTT. Translation gives CAWSQTGTGNNSPLHF.

This clone turned up a few times. The chain joins TRBV7-2 to TRBJ1-1, with 7 bases aligning to TRBD1. The ends lost 1 base at V and 3 bases at J; junction bases unmatched: 5. The CDR3 spans 15 residues. Germline loops: CDR1 SGHTA, CDR2 FQGNSA. The CDR3 sequence: CASSLGGTADTEAFF. Written as DNA, the CDR3 is TGTGCCAGCAGCTTAGGAGGGACAGCAGACACTGAAGCTTTCTTT.

The chain couples TRBV6-5 to TRBJ1-2, with no clear D. Germline V lookup: CDR1 MNHEY, CDR2 SVGAGI. The CDR3 is made up of 13 amino acids. Trimming removed 4 bases at V and 2 bases at J, with 8 bases between. The chain's CDR3 is CASSLKENYGYTF. CDR3 nucleotides: TGTGCCAGCAGTTTGAAAGAGAACTATGGCTACACCTTC.

This clone was detected only a few times. The chain combines TRBV6-1 with TRBJ1-5; TRBD1 agrees at 9 bases. V shed 6 bases, J shed 7 bases, and the junction held 4 bases outside the gene matches. The germline gives CDR1 MNHNS, CDR2 SASEGT. This CDR3 spans 13 amino acids. The CDR3 loop reads CASRDRGYQPQHF. As DNA, the CDR3 is TGTGCCAGCAGGGACAGGGGATACCAGCCCCAGCATTTT.

Remarks on this clone: The junction shows a germline mismatch at one end, possibly a read error. The gene calls are TRBV7-9 and TRBJ1-3; possible D gene TRBD1, 6 bases. Germline V CDR1 and CDR2: SEHNR, FQNEAQ (reference sequence). The CDR3 spans 15 residues. The CDR3 DNA sequence: TGTTCCAGCAGCCTAGCAGGGGACTCTGGAAACACCATATATTTT. Translated, it gives CSSSLAGDSGNTIYF. Full variable domain (remainder filled in from reference TRBV7-9 and TRBJ1-3): DTGVSQNPRHKITKRGQNVTFRCDPISEHNRLYWYRQTLGQGPEFLTYFQNEAQLEKSRLLSDRFSAERPKGSFSTLEIQRTEQGDSAMYLCSSSLAGDSGNTIYFGEGSWLTVV.

The chain links TRBV19 to TRBJ2-2; TRBD2 matches 7 bases. This CDR3 has 17 amino acids. CDR1 and CDR2 (germline): LNHDA, SQIVND (reference sequence). Trimming removed 1 base from V and 5 bases from J; junction bases left unmatched: 10. The CDR3 is CASSIGGRQGGTGELFF. The CDR3 DNA reads as TGTGCCAGTAGTATAGGAGGGAGGCAGGGAGGGACCGGGGAGCTGTTTTTT.

The chain is built from TRBV12-5 and TRBJ2-7, with 11 bases matching TRBD1. The CDR3 contains 14 residues. Germline CDR1 LGHNT, CDR2 FRNRAP. V lost 6 bases and J lost 3; bases outside the gene matches: 4. The CDR3 DNA is TGTGCTAGTGGCCGGGACAGGGGGGACTACGAGCAGTACTTC. Its translation: CASGRDRGDYEQYF. Full variable domain (missing parts from reference TRBV12-5 and TRBJ2-7): DARVTQTPRHKVTEMGQEVTMRCQPILGHNTVFWYRQTMMQGLELLAYFRNRAPLDDSGMPKDRFSAEMPDATLATLKIQPSEPRDSAVYFCASGRDRGDYEQYFGPGTRLTVT.

The chain couples TRBV23-1 to TRBJ2-7; TRBD1 aligns across 8 bases. TRBV23-1 falls under the ORF class, with uncertain function. The CDR3 contains 16 residues. Losses at the gene ends were 1 base for V and 2 bases for J; bases not matched to a gene: 7. The DNA of the CDR3 is TGCGCCAGCAGTCAATTGACGGACAGGGCCCCCTACGAGCAGTACTTC. It codes for CASSQLTDRAPYEQYF.

The CDR3, as DNA: TGTGCCAGCAGCTTTGTGATAGGGACAAGCAAAAACATTCAGTACTTC. Protein product: CASSFVIGTSKNIQYF. The chain joins TRBV7-8 to TRBJ2-4; tentatively, D is TRBD1 (6 bases). CDR3 size: 16 residues. Germline V lookup: CDR1 SGHVS, CDR2 FQNEAQ. V was pared by 3 bases and J by 3 bases, with 15 bases between. The variable domain in full, completed from reference TRBV7-8 and TRBJ2-4, reads GAGVSQSPRYKVAKRGQDVALRCDPISGHVSLFWYQQALGQGPEFLTYFQNEAQLDKSGLPSDRFFAERPEGSVSTLKIQRTQQEDSAVYLCASSFVIGTSKNIQYFGAGTRLSVL.

This chain connects TRBV5-5 to TRBJ2-3; 7 bases fit TRBD2. Germline V lookup: CDR1 SGHKS, CDR2 YYEKEE (reference sequence). This CDR3 has 16 residues. V dropped 0 bases and J dropped 4; count of bases not matched to a gene: 8. The CDR3 region is CASSLAGGSVADTQYF. CDR3 DNA sequence: TGTGCCAGCAGCTTGGCGGGCGGGAGTGTTGCAGATACGCAGTATTTT.

This clone was found a few times. The chain joins TRBV11-1 to TRBJ2-7; no clear D gene. V lost 3 bases to trimming and J lost 4 bases, with 13 bases between them. CDR1 and CDR2 from the germline V gene are SGHAT and FQDESV (reference sequence). The CDR3 covers 14 residues. CDR3 sequence reads: CASSFRGAPYEQYF. CDR3 in DNA: TGTGCCAGCAGCTTCCGCGGAGCCCCTTACGAGCAGTACTTC.

This chain joins TRBV9 and TRBJ1-1, with 9 positions matching TRBD1. The germline CDR1 and CDR2 sequences are SGDLS and YYNGEE. The CDR3 consists of 18 residues. J lost 7 bases, V lost 1 base, and 17 bases had no gene match. The CDR3 nucleotides read TGTGCCAGCAGCGTATATCCGACAGGGGGGTATGGGCTCAGTGAAGCTTTCTTT. As protein: CASSVYPTGGYGLSEAFF.